The 4 T cell receptor beta chains below come from one sample, sequenced in a study of PD-1 blockade in classical Hodgkin lymphoma. Every one of the patients relapsed after autologous stem cell transplantation (brentuximab vedotin exposure was variable). Libraries were prepared by immunoSEQ multiplex PCR; TCRdb keeps only in-frame clonotypes and omits some of them. The table has around 19,000 clones, 70% to 90% seen once. The input for sequencing was peripheral blood mononuclear cells (PBMCs), taken before the second cycle of nivolumab. These receptors were obtained from a human donor with classical Hodgkin lymphoma.

The chain combines TRBV7-9 with TRBJ1-1, with a possible D match to TRBD1 (6 bases). V was clipped by 7 bases and J by 6 bases, with 18 bases between them. Per the germline V gene, CDR1 is SEHNR and CDR2 is FQNEAQ (reference sequence). The CDR3 has 14 amino acids. CDR3 protein: CASTPGVSGAEAFF. The CDR3 DNA reads as TGTGCCAGCACCCCAGGGGTTTCGGGCGCTGAAGCTTTCTTT.

The V call is TRBV5-4, the J call TRBJ2-1; D remains ambiguous. V was shortened by 5 bases and J by 4 bases, with 13 bases between the two germline ends. There are 14 residues in the CDR3. Germline values: CDR1 SGHNT, CDR2 YYREEE (reference sequence). CDR3 nucleotide sequence: TGTGCCAGCAGGTCTACCACCCAATACAATGAGCAGTTCTTC. Protein sequence: CASRSTTQYNEQFF.

This chain uses TRBV5-1 with TRBJ2-2; D possibly uses TRBD1 or TRBD2 (5 bases each). Germline loops: CDR1 SGHRS, CDR2 YFSETQ. Trimming stripped 6 bases from V and 3 bases from J, with 18 bases between. The CDR3 is 16 amino acids. CDR3 coding DNA: TGCGCCAGCACCTCATTCAGGGAGCACCACACCGGGGAGCTGTTTTTT. Protein product: CASTSFREHHTGELFF.

The chain combines TRBV7-8 with TRBJ1-1; D uncertain. Germline V lookup: CDR1 SGHVS, CDR2 FQNEAQ. Trimming stripped 3 bases from V and 3 bases from J, with 8 bases between. The CDR3 spans 13 residues. For the CDR3, the DNA is TGTGCCAGCAGCTTTACTCGGGACACTGAAGCTTTCTTT. This translates into CASSFTRDTEAFF.